This TCR beta chain was identified during a study of blood T cell repertoires in COVID-19. In the study overall: Samples of COVID-19 (acute and convalescent) were obtained from the United States, Italy and Spain. Sources were T cells, B-cell-depleted T cells, or PBMCs; the material itself was cDNA or gDNA.

Authors' methods: Using reference gene primer amplification, nucleated cell counts were estimated. Generated by immunoSEQ multiplex PCR, the TCRdb table keeps only in-frame clones and is missing some. V, J and clone size are those of that table, while D and trimming were read from the DNA. The sample lists approximately 250,000 clones, over 80% occurring once. CDR1 and CDR2 (germline): MNHEY, SVGAGI. CDR3 length equals 12 residues. V shed 9 bases and J shed 3 bases, with 9 bases lying between them. This clone was detected once. J is TRBJ1-5 and V is TRBV6-5; a possible D gene is TRBD1 (5 bases). Sequencing was done on a sample of peripheral blood. The origin of this receptor is a woman in her 40s who had recovered from COVID-19. The CDR3 sequence is CASGQPNQPQHF. In DNA form, the CDR3 reads TGTGCCAGTGGACAACCCAATCAGCCCCAGCATTTT.